This TCR beta chain was obtained from a study of blood T cell repertoires in COVID-19. Overall study context: Samples of COVID-19 (acute and convalescent) were obtained from the United States, Italy and Spain. Sample material is recorded as cDNA or gDNA derived from T cells, B-cell-depleted T cells, or PBMCs.

This CDR3 comprises 15 residues. Trimming left V 5 bases short and J 3 bases short, with 16 bases between. Per germline, CDR1 SGHAT and CDR2 FQNNGV. Per the study methods: Researchers report that nucleated cell counts were estimated from reference gene primer amplification. Data came from immunoSEQ multiplex PCR; TCRdb stores just in-frame clones and leaves some out. V, J and clone size are taken as reported in that table, and D and trimming were inferred from the DNA itself. The sample carries 130,000 to 150,000 clones, 88% recorded once. Participants' reported clinical history set cohort assignment.

The receptor's source is a woman aged 30 to 39 with acute COVID-19. The chain recombines TRBV11-2 with TRBJ1-1; D is unclear. Sequencing was performed on PBMCs or T cells enriched from blood (not recorded which). The CDR3 bases are TGTGCCAGCAGCATAGGCCCAGGAGGAGACACTGAAGCTTTCTTT. Translation: CASSIGPGGDTEAFF. Using reference TRBV11-2 and TRBJ1-1 for the parts outside the CDR3, the full variable domain is EAGVAQSPRYKIIEKRQSVAFWCNPISGHATLYWYQQILGQGPKLLIQFQNNGVVDDSQLPKDRFSAERLKGVDSTLKIQPAKLEDSAVYLCASSIGPGGDTEAFFGQGTRLTVV.